The 3 T cell receptor beta chains listed next were all sequenced from one sample in a study of T cells in Graves' hyperthyroidism and ophthalmopathy. There were TCR beta CDR3 regions amplified from RNA transcripts. HTBI primers were used for first-round RT-PCR of the TCR CDR3. In TCRdb, the multiplex PCR reads were re-called with MiXCR into one record per CDR3 protein. The sample lists some 560,000 distinct CDR3 sequences; roughly 14% were seen once. Sequencing used blood. The origin of the receptors is a woman in her 30s with Graves' hyperthyroidism.

The chain combines TRBV6-2 or TRBV6-3 with TRBJ2-5; 9 nucleotides align to TRBD1. Per the germline V gene, CDR1 is MNHEY and CDR2 is SVGEGT. J gave up 4 bases and V 5 bases, and 8 bases lay outside the gene matches. The CDR3 contains 15 residues. The CDR3 sequence is CASSAPKQGAETQYF. CDR3 in DNA: TGTGCCAGCAGTGCCCCAAAACAGGGGGCAGAGACCCAGTACTTC.

The chain combines TRBV12-3 or TRBV12-4 with TRBJ2-2; D remains unclear. CDR3 length: 13 amino acids. Trimming took 5 bases from V and 11 from J, leaving 15 bases between them. CDR3 loop: CASSPTRHGELFF. DNA for the CDR3: TGTGCCAGCAGTCCCACTCGACATGGTGAGCTGTTTTTT.

In its sample, this clonotype was seen a few times. V is TRBV7-4 and J is TRBJ2-7; D may be TRBD1 or TRBD2 (5 bases each). V gave up 5 bases and J gave up 12 bases, with 20 bases separating them. The CDR3 runs 13 residues. Germline V CDR1 and CDR2: SGHVT, SQSDAQ. CDR3 in amino acids: CASSLIKRGRRYF. CDR3 bases: TGTGCCAGCAGCCTTATTAAAAGGGGACGACGGTACTTC.